This T cell receptor beta chain was recorded in a study of T cells in Graves' hyperthyroidism and ophthalmopathy (dated by TCRdb to the late 2010s). General notes on the study: A discovery cohort of about a hundred patients, 43 with Graves' ophthalmopathy and roughly 59 with stable Graves' hyperthyroidism, was used to find distinguishing TCR V-J signatures. Whether ophthalmopathy could be predicted prospectively was tested in an independent validation cohort made up of 18 hyperthyroidism patients plus 17 patients who later progressed to ophthalmopathy. The roughly 100 discovery patients were divided at random into training and test sets in a 7:3 ratio. Thyroid tissue and blood T-cell repertoires from more than five Graves' hyperthyroidism patients were also compared in the study. After blood sampling, hyperthyroidism patients were treated with methimazole at a starting dose of 30 mg daily, and ophthalmopathy patients were treated with high-dose intravenous methylprednisolone. The paper reports TCR Vbeta CDR3 sequencing of 140 or so peripheral blood samples: around 41 ophthalmopathy, about 75 hyperthyroidism and around 17 progressor patients.

The CDR3 holds 13 amino acids from the cysteine to the phenylalanine. Only the CDR3 part of the read is kept: 39 bases, read in frame from the first base. The junction shows trimming of 6 bases on V and 0 bases on J, plus 8 bases between the germline ends. Any patient with an uncontrolled infection, another autoimmune disease, pregnancy or lactation was excluded. Diagnoses were based on clinical symptoms, serum thyroxine and TRAb, thyroid ultrasound and orbital computed tomography. Trizol reagent was used to extract total RNA, and RNA quality was then checked on an Agilent 2100 Bioanalyzer. Study-wide findings and limitations: A 13 V-J signature model separated ophthalmopathy from stable hyperthyroidism, with approximately 87% sensitivity and 81.08% specificity in cross-validation and 80%/75% in testing. In validation, the model predicted progression to ophthalmopathy with roughly 70% sensitivity and approximately 74% specificity, a median of about 6 months before onset. Sample size was not statistically predetermined, and blinding of investigators to group allocation was not performed. Most expanded thyroid clonotypes (frequency above 0.001) were also detected in blood, suggesting blood repertoires may reflect thyroid immune responses.

The TCR beta CDR3 regions were amplified from the RNA transcripts. The first round of RT-PCR for the TCR CDR3 was performed with the HTBI primer set and the Qiagen OneStep RT-PCR kit. Libraries were constructed in a second round of multiplex PCR, after which size selection and purification were performed. Libraries were sequenced paired-end with 100 bp reads on an Illumina HiSeq2000. The authors' pipeline ran thus. SOAPnuke was used to process the raw data, with reads discarded if the reads contained adapters or uncalled bases, had a mean Phred below 15, or lacked an exact constant-primer or identifier match. COPE v1.2.5 was used to merge the high-quality paired reads, and each unique nucleotide sequence was defined as a clonotype. Clonotypes were aligned to IMGT TRBV, TRBD and TRBJ reference segments using MiTCR v1.1. Only V-J combinations with frequency above 0.0001, covering 99.2% of repertoires, were analysed. A TCS score was defined as the ratio between F50 (clonal expansion) and ExV (chaos), using BLOSUM62-based TCRdist between CDR3 peptides within each V-J. Welch's t-statistics and random forest reduced around 510 V-J features to 10 to 15, which were used in a naive Bayes classifier (R e1071). Thyroid-blood repertoire similarity was quantified with the Morisita-Horn index. Using fastp at Q25 and MiXCR, TCRdb reprocessed the public reads and kept productive beta chains. Each CDR3 protein appears once, grouped with its most common genes and DNA. In this record, the V and J calls reflect TCRdb's handling and not the investigators' own analysis. Within this sample are 660,000 or so distinct CDR3 sequences, with approximately 42% of them counted one time only. 7% to 7.5% of the sample lies in the top ten.

At least ten counts were recorded for this clonotype. No cognate antigen has been identified for it. No clone much larger than this one lies a single base away; base qualities are absent. This TCR came from an adult man with Graves' disease, either hyperthyroidism or ophthalmopathy (not recorded which). The chain is assembled from TRBV12-3 or TRBV12-4 and TRBJ2-5, with TRBD2 as a weak D call on 5 bases. Sequencing was carried out using peripheral blood or thyroid tissue (not recorded which). The nucleotide sequence is given as TGTGCCAGCAGGCGGGCGGACCAAGAGACCCAGTACTTC. It codes for CASRRADQETQYF.